This TCR beta chain was obtained from a study of beta chain features in type 1 diabetes. Comments on this clone: The antigen is unknown.

V trimming: 3 bases; J trimming: 15 bases; junction bases outside the gene matches: 11. CDR3 size: 13 residues. Looked up from germline, CDR1 is LNHDA and CDR2 is SQIVND (reference sequence). Every bit of the isolated RNA underwent reverse transcription, so sequencing read expressed TCRB transcripts. Sequenced by immunoSEQ multiplex PCR; TCRdb stores in-frame clones only, minus some. The sample lists tens of thousands of clones, about 50% occurring once. Points from the study as a whole: Type 1 diabetes patients had fewer VDJ junction insertions and more deletions. The study found moderately but significantly shorter TCRB CDR3s in all four CD4+ subsets of Type 1 diabetes patients.

Sorting with CD45RO/CCR7/CD25/CD127/CD95/CD27 yielded naive, central memory, regulatory and stem-like memory CD4+ cells. The sequencing sample was made of Tregs from blood. The source of this sequence is a woman aged 40-49 years with type 1 diabetes. The chain uses TRBV19 and TRBJ2-1; 7 nucleotides line up with TRBD1. CDR3 residues: CASSINSQGRSFF. In nucleotides, the CDR3 is TGTGCCAGTAGTATTAATTCACAGGGGCGCTCGTTCTTC.